Listed here are 23 T cell receptor beta chains from one sample, sequenced in a study of OX40 agonist ivuxolimab in advanced cancers. To prepare the library, the immunoSEQ multiplex PCR assay was applied. In TCRdb, the immuneACCESS table is reduced to in-frame sequences with V and J assigned. These tables do not hold every clone; where another copy was compared, an unresolved V gene accounts for under half, and the others remain unexplained. Counted in this sample were about 70,000 clones; about nine tenths of them appeared once. 8% to 10% of the sample lies in the top ten. The source was CD4+ or CD8+ T cells sorted from blood, collected in a trial of the OX40 agonist ivuxolimab. These receptors originate from an adult with an advanced solid tumor such as melanoma, head and neck, liver or kidney cancer.

The CDR3 DNA sequence: TGTGCCAGCAGCTTTAGCGGCGCAGATACGCAGTATTTT. As protein: CASSFSGADTQYF. This chain connects TRBV7-2 to TRBJ2-3; D perhaps matches TRBD2 (6 bases). The CDR3 has 13 residues. Germline V gene sequence: CDR1 SGHTA, CDR2 FQGNSA. Trimming removed 3 bases at V and 4 bases at J, with 8 bases between.

This chain links TRBV6-1 with TRBJ2-7; D uncertain. Per the germline V gene, CDR1 is MNHNS and CDR2 is SASEGT. The CDR3 loop spans 15 amino acids. The V end was cut by 4 bases, the J end by 3 bases, with 16 bases between. The CDR3 bases are TGTGCCAGCAGTGCCTCTCCTGACGGAAACTACGAGCAGTACTTC. Protein sequence: CASSASPDGNYEQYF.

The J gene is TRBJ1-5, the V gene TRBV9, with a possible D match to TRBD1 (6 bases). The CDR3 spans 14 residues. Germline values: CDR1 SGDLS, CDR2 YYNGEE. Trimming stripped 0 bases from V and 12 bases from J, with 16 bases between. CDR3 sequence reads: CASSVGRGGSSQHF. The CDR3 DNA follows: TGTGCCAGCAGCGTAGGAAGGGGGGGTTCCAGCCAGCATTTT.

This clone has a single count. This sequence joins TRBV19 and TRBJ1-2; D perhaps matches TRBD1 (5 bases). The CDR3 sequence is 16 residues long. V dropped 2 bases and J dropped 4 bases, with 17 bases sitting between them. CDR1 is LNHDA and CDR2 is SQIVND in the germline V gene (reference sequence). CDR3 bases: TGTGCCAGTAGTATATTGGGAACAGGAGGGAGCTATGGCTACACCTTC. It specifies CASSILGTGGSYGYTF.

The V gene is TRBV29-1, the J gene TRBJ2-3; TRBD2 agrees at 8 bases. The V gene's germline CDR1 is SQVTM and CDR2 ANQGSEA. The CDR3 is 13 residues long. V gave up 3 bases and J gave up 6 bases; unmatched junction bases: 5. CDR3 loop: CSVEAGGGDTQYF. The CDR3 DNA is TGCAGCGTTGAGGCGGGGGGCGGGGATACGCAGTATTTT.

The CDR3 spells CASSLVTGPAGYTF. DNA of the CDR3: TGTGCCAGCAGCTTAGTGACAGGCCCGGCGGGCTACACCTTC. V usage is TRBV7-9 and J usage is TRBJ1-2, with D perhaps matching TRBD1 (6 bases). V was shortened by 1 base and J by 8 bases, with 14 bases between the two germline ends. This CDR3 has 14 residues. CDR1 SEHNR and CDR2 FQNEAQ come from the germline V gene (reference sequence).

V usage is TRBV5-4 and J usage is TRBJ2-3; possibly TRBD1 for D (5 bases). This CDR3 is built from 15 residues. Trimming removed 0 bases at V and 3 bases at J, with 11 bases between. Germline values: CDR1 SGHNT, CDR2 YYREEE (reference sequence). In DNA form, the CDR3 reads TGTGCCAGCAGCTTGGGTGGACATGGTACAGATACGCAGTATTTT. Translation: CASSLGGHGTDTQYF.

The V call is TRBV7-9, the J call TRBJ1-6; 8 bases align to TRBD1. Per germline, CDR1 SEHNR and CDR2 FQNEAQ (reference sequence). There are 15 residues in the CDR3. V trimming: 2 bases; J trimming: 7 bases; junction bases outside the gene matches: 4. CDR3 in DNA: TGTGCCAGCAGCTTAAGGCAGGGGGCAAATTCACCCCTCCACTTT. Translated: CASSLRQGANSPLHF.

CDR3 loop: CSVINQESGANVLTF. In nucleotides, the CDR3 is TGCAGCGTCATTAATCAGGAGTCCGGGGCCAACGTCCTGACTTTC. The V and J genes are TRBV29-1 and TRBJ2-6; D gene ambiguous. Trimming cost V 6 bases and J 4 bases, with 16 bases left between them. This CDR3 contains 15 residues. Germline V lookup: CDR1 SQVTM, CDR2 ANQGSEA. The variable domain in full, with the rest retrieved from reference TRBV29-1 and TRBJ2-6, is SAVISQKPSRDICQRGTSLTIQCQVDSQVTMMFWYRQQPGQSLTLIATANQGSEATYESGFVIDKFPISRPNLTFSTLTVSNMSPEDSSIYLCSVINQESGANVLTFGAGSRLTVL.

V is TRBV12-5 and J is TRBJ1-5; D is possibly TRBD1 (6 bases). Trimming pared 4 bases from V and 16 bases from J, leaving 20 bases between. The germline V gene encodes CDR1 LGHNT and CDR2 FRNRAP. This CDR3 region has 13 residues. CDR3 nucleotides: TGTGCTAGTGGTTCCTCCGGGACACCTACAAAACATTTT. It encodes CASGSSGTPTKHF.

Here the CDR3 reads CASSFSREDGYTF. The DNA of the CDR3 is TGTGCCAGCAGCTTTTCGAGGGAGGATGGCTACACCTTC. The genes are TRBV7-2 and TRBJ1-2; no definite D call. The germline V and J ends were trimmed by 3 bases and 6 bases, with 11 bases remaining between them. Germline V gene data show CDR1 as SGHTA and CDR2 as FQGNSA. The CDR3 runs to 13 residues. Supplemented by reference TRBV7-2 and TRBJ1-2, the full variable domain reads GAGVSQSPSNKVTEKGKDVELRCDPISGHTALYWYRQSLGQGLEFLIYFQGNSAPDKSGLPSDRFSAERTGGSVSTLTIQRTQQEDSAVYLCASSFSREDGYTFGSGTRLTVV.

The chain is built from TRBV7-2 and TRBJ2-7, with D possibly being TRBD1 or TRBD2 (5 bases each). Germline CDR1 is SGHTA and CDR2 is FQGNSA. The CDR3 consists of 14 residues. The V end was cut by 1 base, the J end by 5 bases, with 12 bases between. The CDR3 nucleotides are TGTGCCAGCAGCTTAGTAGGGGCCGGGGACGAGCAGTACTTC. Amino acid sequence: CASSLVGAGDEQYF.

This clone has a handful of counts. The rearrangement uses TRBV5-4 and TRBJ2-3, with a possible D match to TRBD2 (7 bases). V was pared by 0 bases and J by 7 bases, with 18 bases between. Germline V CDR1 and CDR2: SGHNT, YYREEE (reference sequence). The CDR3 covers 16 residues. CDR3 in amino acids: CASSLVRGGGLHTQYF. CDR3 bases: TGTGCCAGCAGCTTGGTAAGAGGGGGGGGTCTACATACGCAGTATTTT.

This chain connects TRBV5-1 to TRBJ1-1; no definite D call. The germline V gene encodes CDR1 SGHRS and CDR2 YFSETQ. This CDR3 has 14 residues. Trimming took 4 bases from V and 1 from J, leaving 11 bases between them. CDR3 sequence: CASSPGRQNTEAFF. The DNA of the CDR3 is TGCGCCAGCAGCCCCGGGCGTCAGAACACTGAAGCTTTCTTT.

The chain combines TRBV19 with TRBJ1-2; possible D gene TRBD1, 6 bases. Trimming left V 5 bases short and J 6 bases short, with 10 bases between. CDR1 LNHDA and CDR2 SQIVND come from the germline V gene (reference sequence). The length of the CDR3 is 12 residues. The DNA for the CDR3 is TGTGCCAGTAGTGAACAGGGAGATGGCTACACCTTC. Translating gives CASSEQGDGYTF.

This chain joins TRBV6-1 and TRBJ1-2; no definite D call. V was cut by 6 bases and J by 4 bases, with 15 bases left in between. Per the germline V gene, CDR1 is MNHNS and CDR2 is SASEGT. The CDR3 sequence is 14 residues long. The CDR3 here is CASRAPPPFYGYTF. The CDR3 bases are TGTGCCAGCAGGGCTCCCCCACCCTTCTATGGCTACACCTTC.

Comments on this clone: Other nucleotide sequences from this sample produce the same CDR3. J is TRBJ1-1 and V is TRBV7-3, with 7 nucleotides matching TRBD1. This CDR3 spans 14 amino acids. J was trimmed by 2 bases and V by 5 bases; bases with no gene match: 5. CDR1 and CDR2 from the germline V gene are SGHTA and FQGTGA. In DNA, the CDR3 is TGTGCCAGCAGCCTACAGGGGACTAACACTGAAGCTTTCTTT. It encodes CASSLQGTNTEAFF.

This clone appeared a few times. This CDR3 reads CASSIGGAGANVLTF. The CDR3 nucleotides read TGTGCCAGCAGTATCGGGGGAGCTGGGGCCAACGTCCTGACTTTC. The chain carries TRBV6-5 and TRBJ2-6, with D perhaps matching TRBD2 (6 bases). Between the trimmed V and J ends, which lost 5 bases and 2 bases, there was a span of 10 bases. Germline loops: CDR1 MNHEY, CDR2 SVGAGI. The CDR3 length is 15 residues.

In this sample, this clone turned up once. The chain combines TRBV7-9 with TRBJ1-4; 7 nucleotides line up with TRBD1. Losses at the gene ends were 0 bases for V and 8 bases for J; bases not matched to a gene: 3. The germline V gene encodes CDR1 SEHNR and CDR2 FQNEAQ (reference sequence). CDR3 length: 14 residues. CDR3 region: CASSLAVTGEKLFF. As DNA, the CDR3 is TGTGCCAGCAGCTTAGCAGTGACAGGGGAAAAACTGTTTTTT. The entire variable domain, with the rest obtained from reference TRBV7-9 and TRBJ1-4, is as follows: DTGVSQNPRHKITKRGQNVTFRCDPISEHNRLYWYRQTLGQGPEFLTYFQNEAQLEKSRLLSDRFSAERPKGSFSTLEIQRTEQGDSAMYLCASSLAVTGEKLFFGSGTQLSVL.

The J gene is TRBJ1-4, the V gene TRBV2, with unresolved D. CDR1 is SNHLY and CDR2 is FYNNEI in the germline V gene. The CDR3 is made up of 12 amino acids. V gave up 10 bases and J gave up 7 bases, with 13 bases separating them. The CDR3 bases are TGTGCCATCGAACCCCGGGGTGAAAAACTGTTTTTT. As protein: CAIEPRGEKLFF. Variable domain in full (rest from reference TRBV2 and TRBJ1-4): EPEVTQTPSHQVTQMGQEVILRCVPISNHLYFYWYRQILGQKVEFLVSFYNNEISEKSEIFDDQFSVERPDGSNFTLKIRSTKLEDSAMYFCAIEPRGEKLFFGSGTQLSVL.

This chain connects TRBV4-2 to TRBJ1-1; D possibly corresponds to TRBD1 (5 bases). There are 15 residues in the CDR3. Germline V lookup: CDR1 LGHNA, CDR2 YNFKEQ. V shed 0 bases and J shed 3 bases, with 11 bases lying between them. In nucleotides, the CDR3 is TGTGCCAGCAGCCAAGATTTTGGGGGTGACACTGAAGCTTTCTTT. Its translation: CASSQDFGGDTEAFF.

The chain joins TRBV19 to TRBJ2-7; D is tentatively TRBD1 or TRBD2 (5 bases each). The CDR3 length is 14 residues. V lost 7 bases to trimming and J lost 0 bases, with 13 bases between them. The germline gives CDR1 LNHDA, CDR2 SQIVND (reference sequence). The CDR3 reads CASKVGTASYEQYF. CDR3 nucleotides: TGTGCCAGTAAGGTGGGGACGGCCTCCTACGAGCAGTACTTC.

This clone was observed a few times. The V call is TRBV29-1, the J call TRBJ2-1, with D possibly matching TRBD2 (7 bases). From germline, CDR1 is SQVTM and CDR2 ANQGSEA. The CDR3 length is 16 residues. V was pared by 0 bases and J by 0 bases, with 12 bases between. The CDR3 spells CSVEDIGGPSYNEQFF. CDR3 bases: TGCAGCGTTGAAGATATCGGGGGGCCCTCCTACAATGAGCAGTTCTTC.